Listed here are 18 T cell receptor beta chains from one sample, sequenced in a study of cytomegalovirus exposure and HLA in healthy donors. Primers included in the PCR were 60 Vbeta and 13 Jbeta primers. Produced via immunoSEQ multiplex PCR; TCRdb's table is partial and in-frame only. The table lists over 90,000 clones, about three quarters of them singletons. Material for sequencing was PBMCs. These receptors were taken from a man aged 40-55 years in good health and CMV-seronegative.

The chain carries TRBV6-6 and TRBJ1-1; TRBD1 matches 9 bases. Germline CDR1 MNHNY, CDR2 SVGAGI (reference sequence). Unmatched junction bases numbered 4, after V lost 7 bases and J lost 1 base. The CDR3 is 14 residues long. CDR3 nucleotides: TGTGCCAGCAAAACAGGGGGCGCGAACACTGAAGCTTTCTTT. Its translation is CASKTGGANTEAFF.

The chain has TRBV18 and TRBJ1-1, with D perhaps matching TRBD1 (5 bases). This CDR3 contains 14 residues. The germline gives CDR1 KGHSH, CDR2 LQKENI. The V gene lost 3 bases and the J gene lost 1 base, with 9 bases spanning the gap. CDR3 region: CASSPGGSNTEAFF. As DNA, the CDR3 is TGTGCCAGCTCACCGGGGGGATCGAACACTGAAGCTTTCTTT. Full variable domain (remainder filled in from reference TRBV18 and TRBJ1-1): NAGVMQNPRHLVRRRGQEARLRCSPMKGHSHVYWYRQLPEEGLKFMVYLQKENIIDESGMPKERFSAEFPKEGPSILRIQQVVRGDSAAYFCASSPGGSNTEAFFGQGTRLTVV.

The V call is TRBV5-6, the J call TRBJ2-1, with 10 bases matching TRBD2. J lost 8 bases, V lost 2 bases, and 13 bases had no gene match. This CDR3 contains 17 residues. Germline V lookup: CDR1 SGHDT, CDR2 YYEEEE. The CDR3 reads CASSLSGGAGYIHEQFF. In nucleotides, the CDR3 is TGTGCCAGCAGCTTAAGCGGGGGGGCCGGTTATATCCATGAGCAGTTCTTC. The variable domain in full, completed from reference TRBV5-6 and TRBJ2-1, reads DAGVTQSPTHLIKTRGQQVTLRCSPKSGHDTVSWYQQALGQGPQFIFQYYEEEERQRGNFPDRFSGHQFPNYSSELNVNALLLGDSALYLCASSLSGGAGYIHEQFFGPGTRLTVL.

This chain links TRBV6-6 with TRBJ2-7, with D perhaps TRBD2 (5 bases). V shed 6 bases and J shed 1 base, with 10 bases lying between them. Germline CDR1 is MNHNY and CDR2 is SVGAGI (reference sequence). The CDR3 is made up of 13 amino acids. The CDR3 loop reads CASREARSYEQYF. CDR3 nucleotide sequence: TGTGCCAGCAGGGAGGCCCGGTCCTACGAGCAGTACTTC.

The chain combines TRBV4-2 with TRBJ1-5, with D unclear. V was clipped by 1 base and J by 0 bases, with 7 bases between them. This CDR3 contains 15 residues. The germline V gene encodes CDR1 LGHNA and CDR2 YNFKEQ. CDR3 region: CASSQGVLSNQPQHF. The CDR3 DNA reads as TGTGCCAGCAGCCAAGGCGTTCTTAGCAATCAGCCCCAGCATTTT.

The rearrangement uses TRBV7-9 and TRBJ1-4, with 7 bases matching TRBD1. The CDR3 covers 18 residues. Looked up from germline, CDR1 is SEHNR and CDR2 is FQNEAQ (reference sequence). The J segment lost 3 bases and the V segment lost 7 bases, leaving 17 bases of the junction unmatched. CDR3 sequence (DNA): TGTGCCAGCACCCGAACCACGTGGGGGGACAGATCTAATGAAAAACTGTTTTTT. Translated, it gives CASTRTTWGDRSNEKLFF.

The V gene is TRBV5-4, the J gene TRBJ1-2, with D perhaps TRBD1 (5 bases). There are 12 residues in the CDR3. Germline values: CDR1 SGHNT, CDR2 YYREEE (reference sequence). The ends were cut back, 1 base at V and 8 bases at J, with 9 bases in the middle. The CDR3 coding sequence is TGTGCCAGCAGCTTGCAGGGCTTGGGCTACACCTTC. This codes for CASSLQGLGYTF. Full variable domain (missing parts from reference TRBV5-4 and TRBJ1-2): ETGVTQSPTHLIKTRGQQVTLRCSSQSGHNTVSWYQQALGQGPQFIFQYYREEENGRGNFPPRFSGLQFPNYSSELNVNALELDDSALYLCASSLQGLGYTFGSGTRLTVV.

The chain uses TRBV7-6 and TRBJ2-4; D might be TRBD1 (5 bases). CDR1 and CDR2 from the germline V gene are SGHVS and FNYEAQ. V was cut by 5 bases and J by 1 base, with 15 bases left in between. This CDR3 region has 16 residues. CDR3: CASSPGHYEAKNIQYF. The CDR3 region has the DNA TGTGCCAGCAGCCCCGGACACTATGAGGCCAAAAACATTCAGTACTTC.

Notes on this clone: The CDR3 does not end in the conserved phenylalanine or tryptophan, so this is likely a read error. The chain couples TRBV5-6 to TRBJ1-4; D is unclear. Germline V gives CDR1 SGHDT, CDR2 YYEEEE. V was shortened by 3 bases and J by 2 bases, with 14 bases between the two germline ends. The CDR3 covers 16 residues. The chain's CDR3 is CASSSLSGWTNEKLFV. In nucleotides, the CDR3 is TGTGCCAGCAGCTCCCTTTCGGGATGGACTAATGAAAAACTGTTTGTT.

The CDR3 sequence: CASRWGESTDTQYF. Here the CDR3 DNA reads TGCGCCAGCAGATGGGGGGAGAGCACAGATACGCAGTATTTT. The chain has TRBV10-1 and TRBJ2-3, with D possibly TRBD2 on 6 matching bases. This CDR3 contains 14 residues. Trimming took off 6 bases at V and 0 bases at J, with 10 bases between the two ends. Germline assignment: CDR1 WNHNN and CDR2 SYGVQD (reference sequence).

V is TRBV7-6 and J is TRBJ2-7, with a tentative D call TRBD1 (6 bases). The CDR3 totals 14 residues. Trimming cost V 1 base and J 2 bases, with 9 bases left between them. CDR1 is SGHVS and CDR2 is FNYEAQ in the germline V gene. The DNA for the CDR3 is TGTGCCAGCAGCTTAGGGACAGCCGCCTACGAGCAGTACTTC. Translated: CASSLGTAAYEQYF.

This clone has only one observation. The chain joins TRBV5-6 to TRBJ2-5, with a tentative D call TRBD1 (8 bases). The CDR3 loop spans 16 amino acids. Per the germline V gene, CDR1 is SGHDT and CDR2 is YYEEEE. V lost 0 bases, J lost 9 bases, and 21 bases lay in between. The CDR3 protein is CASSLVSNRGGMAQYF. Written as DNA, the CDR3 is TGTGCCAGCAGCTTGGTCTCCAACAGGGGGGGCATGGCCCAGTACTTC. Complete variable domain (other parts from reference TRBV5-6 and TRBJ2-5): DAGVTQSPTHLIKTRGQQVTLRCSPKSGHDTVSWYQQALGQGPQFIFQYYEEEERQRGNFPDRFSGHQFPNYSSELNVNALLLGDSALYLCASSLVSNRGGMAQYFGPGTRLLVL.

The CDR3 protein is CASSLQGHSGNTIYF. CDR3 nucleotides: TGTGCCAGCAGTCTACAGGGCCACTCTGGAAACACCATATATTTT. The J gene is TRBJ1-3, the V gene TRBV11-1, with D tentatively TRBD1 (6 bases). The CDR3 totals 15 residues. Per germline, CDR1 SGHAT and CDR2 FQDESV (reference sequence). Trimming removed 6 bases at V and 0 bases at J, with 12 bases between.

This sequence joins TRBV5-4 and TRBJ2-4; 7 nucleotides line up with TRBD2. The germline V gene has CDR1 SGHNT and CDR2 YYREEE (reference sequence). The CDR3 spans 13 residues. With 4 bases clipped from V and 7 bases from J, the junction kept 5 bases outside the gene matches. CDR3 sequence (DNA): TGTGCCAGCAGCCCTGGGGGGGTGAACATTCAGTACTTC. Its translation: CASSPGGVNIQYF.

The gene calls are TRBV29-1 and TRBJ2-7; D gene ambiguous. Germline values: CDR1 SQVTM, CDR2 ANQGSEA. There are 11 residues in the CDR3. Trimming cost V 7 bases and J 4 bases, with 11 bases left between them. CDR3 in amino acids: CSAPVGYEQYF. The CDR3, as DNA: TGCAGCGCCCCAGTCGGGTACGAGCAGTACTTC.

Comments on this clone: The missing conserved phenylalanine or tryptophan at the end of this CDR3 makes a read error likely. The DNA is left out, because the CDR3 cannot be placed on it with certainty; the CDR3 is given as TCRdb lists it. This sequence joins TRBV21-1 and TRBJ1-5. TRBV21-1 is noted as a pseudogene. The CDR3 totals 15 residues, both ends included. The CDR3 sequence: CASSKCRGSNQPQHV.

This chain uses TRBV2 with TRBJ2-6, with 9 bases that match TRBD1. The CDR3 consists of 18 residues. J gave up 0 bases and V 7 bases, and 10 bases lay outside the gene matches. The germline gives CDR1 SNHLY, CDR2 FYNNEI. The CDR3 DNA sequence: TGTGCCAGCAAAATAACAGGGGGCTGGGGCTCTGGGGCCAACGTCCTGACTTTC. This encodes CASKITGGWGSGANVLTF.

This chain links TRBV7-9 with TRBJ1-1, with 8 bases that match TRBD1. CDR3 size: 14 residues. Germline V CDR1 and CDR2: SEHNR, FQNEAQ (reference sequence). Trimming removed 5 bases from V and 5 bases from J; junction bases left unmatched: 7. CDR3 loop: CASSPGQGETEAFF. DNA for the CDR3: TGTGCCAGCAGCCCCGGACAGGGAGAGACTGAAGCTTTCTTT.